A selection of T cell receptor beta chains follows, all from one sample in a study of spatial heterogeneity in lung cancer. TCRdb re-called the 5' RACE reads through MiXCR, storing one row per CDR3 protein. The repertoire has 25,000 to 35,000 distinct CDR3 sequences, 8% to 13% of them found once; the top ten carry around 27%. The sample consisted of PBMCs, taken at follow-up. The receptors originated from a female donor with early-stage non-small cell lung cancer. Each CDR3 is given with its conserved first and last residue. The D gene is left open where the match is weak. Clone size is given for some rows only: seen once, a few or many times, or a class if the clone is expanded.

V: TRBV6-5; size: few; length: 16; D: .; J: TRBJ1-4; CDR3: CASSYSKSRMNEKLFF; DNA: TGTGCCAGCAGTTACTCGAAAAGCCGCATGAATGAAAAACTGTTTTTT
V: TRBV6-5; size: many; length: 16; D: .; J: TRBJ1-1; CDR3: CASSSPGRGLVTEAFF; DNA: TGTGCCAGCAGTTCCCCCGGCAGGGGTTTGGTCACTGAAGCTTTCTTT
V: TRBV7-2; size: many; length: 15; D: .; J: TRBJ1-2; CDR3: CASSSDRNFLFGYTF; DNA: TGTGCCAGCAGCTCCGACAGGAACTTCCTTTTTGGCTACACCTTC
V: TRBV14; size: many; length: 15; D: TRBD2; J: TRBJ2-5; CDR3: CASSHGRRFQETQYF; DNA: TGTGCCAGCAGCCACGGGAGGCGCTTCCAAGAGACCCAGTACTTC
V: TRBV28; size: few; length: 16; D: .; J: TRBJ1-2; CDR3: CASSPYDLGQNYGYTF; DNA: TGTGCCAGCAGTCCCTATGATTTGGGCCAGAACTATGGCTACACCTTC
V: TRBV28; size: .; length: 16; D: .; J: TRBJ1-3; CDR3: CASSPPRGAKWNTIYF; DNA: TGTGCCAGCAGTCCCCCCAGGGGCGCAAAGTGGAACACCATATATTTT
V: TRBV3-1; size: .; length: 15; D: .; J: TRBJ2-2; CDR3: CASSRDMLNTGELFF; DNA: TGTGCCAGCAGCCGGGACATGCTGAACACCGGGGAGCTGTTTTTT
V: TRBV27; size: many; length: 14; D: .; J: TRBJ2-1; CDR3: CASSLTDMRNEQFF; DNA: TGTGCCAGCAGTTTAACCGATATGAGGAATGAGCAGTTCTTC
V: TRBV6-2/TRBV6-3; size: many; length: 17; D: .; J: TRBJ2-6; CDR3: CASISRQGLAGANVLTF; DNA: TGTGCCAGCATAAGCCGACAGGGACTGGCTGGGGCCAACGTCCTGACTTTC
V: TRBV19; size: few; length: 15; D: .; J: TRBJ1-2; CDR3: CASSIAVWGDYGYTF; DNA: TGTGCCAGTAGTATCGCGGTTTGGGGAGACTATGGCTACACCTTC
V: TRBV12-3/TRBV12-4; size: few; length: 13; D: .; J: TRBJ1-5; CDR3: CASSPRGGQPQHF; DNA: TGTGCCAGCAGCCCTCGGGGCGGTCAGCCCCAGCATTTT
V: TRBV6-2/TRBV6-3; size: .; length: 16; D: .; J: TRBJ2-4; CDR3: CASNPGKGLAKNIQYF; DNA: TGTGCCAGCAATCCGGGGAAGGGTCTAGCCAAAAACATTCAGTACTTC
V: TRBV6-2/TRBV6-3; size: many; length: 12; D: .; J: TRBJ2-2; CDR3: CASSWPTGELFF; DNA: TGTGCCAGCAGTTGGCCCACCGGGGAGCTGTTTTTT
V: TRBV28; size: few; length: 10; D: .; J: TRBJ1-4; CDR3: CASSREKLFF; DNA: TGTGCCAGCAGTCGTGAAAAACTGTTTTTT
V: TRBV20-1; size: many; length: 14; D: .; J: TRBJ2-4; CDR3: CSASRAPGKNIQYF; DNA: TGCAGTGCGTCACGCGCCCCCGGCAAAAACATTCAGTACTTC
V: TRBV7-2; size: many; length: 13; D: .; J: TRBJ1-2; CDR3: CASSFRLNYGYTF; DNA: TGTGCCAGCAGCTTCCGGCTTAACTATGGCTACACCTTC
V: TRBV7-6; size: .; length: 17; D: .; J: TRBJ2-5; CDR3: CASSPDLRGAAGETQYF; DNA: TGTGCCAGCAGCCCGGACCTAAGGGGCGCCGCGGGGGAGACCCAGTACTTC
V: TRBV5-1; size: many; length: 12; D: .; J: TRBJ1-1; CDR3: CASGQGSTEAFF; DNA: TGCGCCAGCGGCCAGGGAAGCACTGAAGCTTTCTTT
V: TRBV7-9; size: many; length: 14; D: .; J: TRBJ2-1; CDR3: CASSQFGRSNEQFF; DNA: TGTGCCAGCAGCCAGTTTGGCCGTTCAAATGAGCAGTTCTTC
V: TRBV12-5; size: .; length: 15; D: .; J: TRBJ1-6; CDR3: CASGPRDSPNSPLHF; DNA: TGTGCTAGTGGTCCCCGTGACAGCCCTAATTCACCCCTCCACTTT
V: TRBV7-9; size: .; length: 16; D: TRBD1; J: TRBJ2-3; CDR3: CASSLGQGIFVDTQYF; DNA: TGTGCCAGCAGCTTAGGACAGGGGATTTTCGTAGATACGCAGTATTTT
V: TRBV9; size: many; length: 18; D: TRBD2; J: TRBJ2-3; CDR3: CASSAGSGLAGDGYTQYF; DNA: TGTGCCAGCAGCGCGGGATCGGGACTAGCGGGGGACGGGTATACGCAGTATTTT
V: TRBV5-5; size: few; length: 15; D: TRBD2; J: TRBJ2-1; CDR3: CASSLIPTSGDEQFF; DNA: TGTGCCAGCAGCTTAATCCCGACTAGCGGGGATGAGCAGTTCTTC
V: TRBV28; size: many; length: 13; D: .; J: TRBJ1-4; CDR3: CASQDYTNEKLFF; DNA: TGTGCCAGCCAGGATTATACAAATGAAAAACTGTTTTTT
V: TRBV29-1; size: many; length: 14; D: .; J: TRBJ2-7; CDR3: CSVSTGTSSYEQYF; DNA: TGCAGCGTTTCTACGGGTACTAGCTCCTACGAGCAGTACTTC
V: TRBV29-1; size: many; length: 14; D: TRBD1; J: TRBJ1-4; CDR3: CSVTPGTGSEKLFF; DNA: TGCAGCGTTACTCCCGGGACAGGAAGTGAAAAACTGTTTTTT
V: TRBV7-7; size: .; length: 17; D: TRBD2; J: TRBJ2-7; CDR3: CASSRGLAGVSPYEQYF; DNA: TGTGCTAGCAGTAGAGGACTAGCGGGGGTGTCCCCCTACGAGCAGTACTTC
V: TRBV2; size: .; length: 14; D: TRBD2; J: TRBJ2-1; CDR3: CASRLAGVGDEQFF; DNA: TGTGCCAGCAGACTAGCGGGGGTAGGCGATGAGCAGTTCTTC
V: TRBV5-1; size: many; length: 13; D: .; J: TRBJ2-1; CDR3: CASSLNFPAEQFF; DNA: TGCGCCAGCAGCTTGAACTTTCCTGCTGAGCAGTTCTTC
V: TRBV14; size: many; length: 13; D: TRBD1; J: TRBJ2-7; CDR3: CASSLGQGYEQYF; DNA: TGTGCCAGCAGCCTAGGACAGGGGTACGAGCAGTACTTC
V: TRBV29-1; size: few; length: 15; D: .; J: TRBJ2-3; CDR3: CSVEDPADTLDTQYF; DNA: TGCAGCGTTGAAGATCCCGCCGACACCTTAGATACGCAGTATTTT
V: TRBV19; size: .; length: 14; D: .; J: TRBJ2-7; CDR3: CASSKTGGSYEQYF; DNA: TGTGCCAGTAGTAAAACAGGAGGCTCCTACGAGCAGTACTTC